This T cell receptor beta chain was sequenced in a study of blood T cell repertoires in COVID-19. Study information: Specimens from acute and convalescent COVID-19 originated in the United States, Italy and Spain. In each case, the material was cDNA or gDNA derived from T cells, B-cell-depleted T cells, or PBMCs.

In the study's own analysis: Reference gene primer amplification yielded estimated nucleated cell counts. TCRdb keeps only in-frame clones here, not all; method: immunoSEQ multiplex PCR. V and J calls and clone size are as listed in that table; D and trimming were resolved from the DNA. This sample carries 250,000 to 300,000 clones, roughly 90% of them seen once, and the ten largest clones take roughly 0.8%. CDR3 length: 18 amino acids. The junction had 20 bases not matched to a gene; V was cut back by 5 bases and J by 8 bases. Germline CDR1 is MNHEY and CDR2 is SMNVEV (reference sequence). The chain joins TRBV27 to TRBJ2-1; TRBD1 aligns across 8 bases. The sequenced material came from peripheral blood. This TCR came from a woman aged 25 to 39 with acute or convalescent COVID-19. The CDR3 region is CASSNSPSRTGSGDEQFF. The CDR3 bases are TGTGCCAGCAGTAACTCTCCCTCCAGGACAGGGTCTGGGGATGAGCAGTTCTTC.